The sequence of this T cell receptor (beta chain) was determined in a study of shared clonotypes between healthy human individuals (dated by TCRdb to about 2020). Background for the entire study: The cohort included three men and two women between 18 and 49 years of age. Per donor, three plates each were used for CD4 naive and CD4 memory, two for CD8 naive, and one for CD8 memory. The study deeply sequenced blood TCR repertoires of about five healthy adults to estimate repertoire size and the extent of clonotype sharing between individuals. Different laboratories and diverse techniques were used to prepare libraries and sequence TCR repertoires, to increase sequencing depth and limit assay-specific biases. Per donor, leukapheresis produced somewhere between about 0.85 and 8.9 billion PBMCs.

From the cysteine through the phenylalanine, the CDR3 covers 14 amino acids. The kept DNA is CDR3 alone, 42 bases in frame from the first base. V sheds 4 bases and J sheds 8 bases, leaving 18 bases between their ends. Via the germline V gene, CDR1 is SGDLS and CDR2 YYNGEE. TCR CDR3 regions were amplified from genomic DNA by multiplex PCR using the deep immunoSEQ assay. Genomic DNA extracted from each cell subset was distributed evenly over all wells of several immunoSEQ 96-well plates, and each plate served as one replicate. For sorted subsets, 200 to 250 ng genomic DNA, equal to 30,000 or so T cell genomes, was loaded into each replicate PCR. Purified libraries were quantified with a Qubit 3.0 fluorometer, sized on a Bioanalyzer 2100, and re-quantified with the KAPA Library Quantification kit. Every immunoSEQ 96-well plate was sequenced on a dedicated single-read 150-cycle Illumina NextSeq 550 flow cell. The authors processed their data as follows. Because the immunoSEQ output included only junctional sequences and no quality scores, the filtering could not be the same as the filtering used for full-length reads. Sequences were annotated with PyIR, a Python wrapper for IgBLAST v1.9, and V/J genes and CDR3 were assigned using IMGT germline references. Reads were removed for weak V/J assignments (E-value above 1e-6), missing CDR3, stop codons, out-of-frame junctions, or ambiguous translated residues. V3J clonotypes were defined as sequences sharing the same inferred V gene, J gene, and CDR3 amino acid sequence. Percentage overlap between repertoires was computed as shared unique clonotypes divided by the size of the smaller repertoire. RTK rarefaction, the Chao1 estimator, and Recon v2.1 estimates of unobserved clonotypes were used to assess repertoire richness. For all TCRbeta clonotypes obtained by the gDNA method from four donors, generation probabilities were computed with OLGA. The table comes from immuneACCESS by way of TCRdb, which keeps in-frame sequences with V and J called. Part of the clones is missing from these tables; in studies checked, under half for an unresolved V gene and the rest for unknown reasons. The V and J calls and clone size were taken over from that table, and D and trimming were inferred from the DNA. The sample table records millions of clones; 95% of these occur just once. The ten biggest clones cover under 0.15% of the sample.

On this clone: What antigen it recognizes has not been identified. No base qualities exist here, and no much larger clone lies one base off it.

Summary of the overall study and its limitations: Naive subsets generally had larger estimated clonotype richness than memory subsets did. Even with the large sequencing depth, rarefaction of the sorted-subset datasets indicated that sequencing was incomplete. The genetic and exposure-history diversity represented was limited by the small number of donors. Sampling was restricted to blood, and TCR repertoires in tissue are likely to differ from TCR repertoires in blood. Compared with non-shared clonotypes, the clonotypes found in all four sorted-subset donors had higher generation probabilities. Based on pairwise subsampling, the degree of clonotype sharing among donors was expected to be affected by sequencing depth. Sharing across several donors was observed for approximately 5% of naive CD4, over 3% of naive CD8, roughly 2.4% of memory CD4, and around 0.44% of memory CD8 clonotypes.

The donors were healthy, HIV-negative adults with no recently reported acute infections or vaccinations. Every donor was a Caucasian adult living in Nashville, Tennessee, USA. CD4+ T cells were enriched by magnetic negative selection; naive cells were then positively selected on CD45RA, and the negative fraction formed the memory subset. Blood was obtained by leukapheresis, after which PBMCs were separated by Ficoll-Histopaque density gradient centrifugation and cryopreserved in liquid nitrogen vapor phase. Analytical flow cytometry was used to check the purity and quantity of each magnetically sorted T cell population. Each sorted fraction had its genomic DNA isolated and then quantified by UV absorbance on a Nanodrop 2000c.

This receptor was taken from a man between 18 and 35 years old in good health. The chain uses TRBV9 and TRBJ1-2, with no confident D gene call. The sample taken for sequencing was naive CD4+ T cells sorted from blood. What this sample's cell subset or site label stands for: CD45RA+ positively selected. The nucleotide sequence reads as follows: TGTGCCAGCAGCCTCCGGGAGGGCTTGGGCGGCTACACCTTC. This gives the protein CASSLREGLGGYTF.